The 17 T cell receptor beta chains reported below all come from one sample, sequenced in a study of T cells in localized non-small cell lung cancer (TCRdb year 2020). The library was generated by the immunoSEQ multiplex PCR assay. Drawn from immuneACCESS, this table holds only the in-frame rearrangements with V and J called that TCRdb kept. Clones are partly lost; checked studies trace under half to an unresolved V gene and leave the rest unexplained. The sample table records 50,000 to 70,000 clones; roughly four fifths of these occur just once. Roughly 4.8% of the sample goes to the ten largest clones. The sequencing here drew on PBMCs, taken before any cancer treatment. Source of these receptors: a man aged 40 to 75 with stage II lung adenocarcinoma.

This clone was picked up one time. The chain carries TRBV5-1 and TRBJ2-7; weak D call: TRBD2 (5 bases). Germline loops: CDR1 SGHRS, CDR2 YFSETQ. The CDR3 runs to 15 residues. Deletions cut 0 bases from V and 7 bases from J, with 17 bases between. In nucleotides, the CDR3 is TGCGCCAGCAGCTTGGCGCTAATCGGGGAAGGGGAGCAGTACTTC. Its protein is CASSLALIGEGEQYF.

The rearrangement joins TRBV7-3 to TRBJ1-1; D might be TRBD1 (5 bases). Germline V gene sequence: CDR1 SGHTA, CDR2 FQGTGA. The CDR3 loop spans 13 amino acids. Trimming removed 4 bases at V and 5 bases at J, with 11 bases between. CDR3 bases: TGTGCCAGCAGCTCTACAGGATGGACTGAAGCTTTCTTT. This sequence encodes CASSSTGWTEAFF.

The rearrangement uses TRBV10-2 and TRBJ1-2; 12 nucleotides align to TRBD1. The CDR3 consists of 17 residues. J was trimmed by 9 bases and V by 8 bases; bases with no gene match: 19. Germline V gene lookup returns CDR1 WSHSY and CDR2 SAAADI. Here the CDR3 reads CASWGFRDRGRAMSYTF. In DNA, the CDR3 is TGCGCCAGCTGGGGTTTCCGGGACAGGGGGCGGGCTATGAGCTACACCTTC.

CDR3: CAISTSGSNYEQYF. In DNA form, the CDR3 reads TGTGCCATCTCGACTAGCGGGAGCAACTACGAGCAGTACTTC. The J gene is TRBJ2-7, the V gene TRBV10-3; TRBD2 matches at 12 bases. The V segment lost 8 bases and the J segment 3 bases; nucleotides outside the gene matches: 5. CDR3 size: 14 residues. Germline CDR1 is ENHRY and CDR2 is SYGVKD.

The chain links TRBV27 to TRBJ1-5; 8 bases align to TRBD1. The V segment lost 4 bases and the J segment 4 bases; nucleotides outside the gene matches: 9. There are 16 residues in the CDR3. Germline V lookup: CDR1 MNHEY, CDR2 SMNVEV (reference sequence). CDR3 region: CASSSTGVSANQPQHF. The CDR3 bases are TGTGCCAGCAGTTCGACAGGGGTTTCTGCTAATCAGCCCCAGCATTTT.

This chain uses TRBV5-1 with TRBJ2-5, with TRBD1 matching 8 bases. Germline-derived CDR1 and CDR2 are SGHRS and YFSETQ. The trim removed 4 bases at V and 2 bases at J, leaving 10 bases unmatched. CDR3 length: 16 amino acids. The CDR3 nucleotides are TGCGCCAGCAGCCCGGACCTGAGACAGGGGCAAGAGACCCAGTACTTC. This translates into CASSPDLRQGQETQYF.

V usage is TRBV6-6 and J usage is TRBJ2-5; 7 positions agree with TRBD2. The CDR3 totals 13 residues. Trimming removed 1 base from V and 5 bases from J; junction bases left unmatched: 1. Germline CDR1 is MNHNY and CDR2 is SVGAGI (reference sequence). The CDR3 DNA follows: TGTGCCAGCAGTTACTTGGGGGGGGAGACCCAGTACTTC. This translates into CASSYLGGETQYF.

The chain carries TRBV19 and TRBJ2-2, with no clear D. V lost 5 bases, J lost 4 bases, and 20 bases lay in between. In germline, CDR1 is LNHDA, CDR2 SQIVND (reference sequence). The CDR3 extends over 17 amino acids. This CDR3 reads CASSESRGKRFTGELFF. In nucleotides, the CDR3 is TGTGCCAGTAGTGAGTCCCGAGGAAAGCGATTCACCGGGGAGCTGTTTTTT.

V and J are TRBV30 and TRBJ2-7; the match to TRBD2 covers 8 bases. The CDR3 extends over 17 amino acids. Per germline, CDR1 GTSNPN and CDR2 SVGIG (reference sequence). V was pared by 5 bases and J by 1 base, with 16 bases of the junction left unmatched. The CDR3 DNA sequence: TGTGCCTGGTCGGGAGGGGAGAGGCGGGAGTGGTCCTACGAGCAGTACTTC. This encodes CAWSGGERREWSYEQYF.

CDR3: CASSLRSNQPQHF. The CDR3 DNA follows: TGTGCCAGCAGCTTACGCAGCAATCAGCCCCAGCATTTT. The chain carries TRBV11-1 and TRBJ1-5; D gene uncertain. V was cut by 2 bases and J by 1 base, with 3 bases left in between. The CDR3 consists of 13 residues. The germline CDR1 and CDR2 sequences are SGHAT and FQDESV (reference sequence).

In the case of this clone: Compared with germline, one end of the junction differs, possibly owing to a read error. The chain couples TRBV7-7 to TRBJ2-1, with 10 nucleotides matching TRBD1. Per the germline V gene, CDR1 is SSHAT and CDR2 is FNYEAQ (reference sequence). The CDR3 loop spans 15 amino acids. The CDR3 coding sequence is TGTGCTAGCAGCTTGGGACAGGGGAAGTACAATGAGCAGTTCTTC. Translation gives CASSLGQGKYNEQFF.

The chain is built from TRBV7-2 and TRBJ2-7; D is possibly TRBD1 or TRBD2 (5 bases each). The V and J ends lost 5 bases and 5 bases respectively, with 13 bases between them. Germline lookup yields CDR1 SGHTA and CDR2 FQGNSA. This CDR3 has 13 amino acids. The CDR3 bases are TGTGCCAGCAGCGCAAACCCGGGACACGAGCAGTACTTC. Amino acid sequence: CASSANPGHEQYF.

This chain uses TRBV9 with TRBJ2-3; TRBD2 might be the D (6 bases). V was cut by 3 bases and J by 2 bases, with 16 bases left in between. The CDR3 runs 16 residues. In germline, CDR1 is SGDLS, CDR2 YYNGEE. The CDR3 DNA reads as TGTGCCAGCAGCGAGGACCGACGGGACTTCACAGATACGCAGTATTTT. Protein sequence: CASSEDRRDFTDTQYF.

This clone has a handful of counts. This chain uses TRBV29-1 with TRBJ2-1, with 12 bases matching TRBD2. The V and J ends lost 5 bases and 8 bases, in that order; junction bases with no gene match: 13. Looked up from germline, CDR1 is SQVTM and CDR2 is ANQGSEA. This CDR3 contains 16 residues. CDR3 protein: CSVKGLWTSGKDEQFF. Written as DNA, the CDR3 is TGCAGCGTTAAAGGTCTCTGGACTAGCGGGAAGGATGAGCAGTTCTTC.

The chain uses TRBV18 and TRBJ1-2; D is perhaps TRBD1 (6 bases). This CDR3 region has 15 residues. V was clipped by 3 bases and J by 3 bases, with 14 bases between them. Germline V gene data show CDR1 as KGHSH and CDR2 as LQKENI. The CDR3 region is CASSPSYRDHYGYTF. CDR3 nucleotides: TGTGCCAGCTCACCTTCCTACAGGGATCACTATGGCTACACCTTC.

This chain joins TRBV28 and TRBJ1-1; 9 positions agree with TRBD1. Germline V lookup: CDR1 MDHEN, CDR2 SYDVKM. After removal of 6 bases from V and 0 bases from J, the junction contained 2 bases not matched to a gene. The CDR3 extends over 14 amino acids. CDR3 sequence (DNA): TGTGCCAGCAGCCGGACAGGGGTGAACACTGAAGCTTTCTTT. Its protein product is CASSRTGVNTEAFF. The entire variable domain, with the rest obtained from reference TRBV28 and TRBJ1-1, is as follows: DVKVTQSSRYLVKRTGEKVFLECVQDMDHENMFWYRQDPGLGLRLIYFSYDVKMKEKGDIPEGYSVSREKKERFSLILESASTNQTSMYLCASSRTGVNTEAFFGQGTRLTVV.

This chain uses TRBV25-1 with TRBJ2-5, with D perhaps TRBD2 (7 bases). V was shortened by 5 bases and J by 1 base, with 14 bases between the two germline ends. In germline, CDR1 is MGHDK, CDR2 SYGVNS. This CDR3 contains 15 residues. DNA of the CDR3: TGTGCCAGCAGTCCTCTTAGGGGGGGCCAAGAGACCCAGTACTTC. This translates into CASSPLRGGQETQYF.